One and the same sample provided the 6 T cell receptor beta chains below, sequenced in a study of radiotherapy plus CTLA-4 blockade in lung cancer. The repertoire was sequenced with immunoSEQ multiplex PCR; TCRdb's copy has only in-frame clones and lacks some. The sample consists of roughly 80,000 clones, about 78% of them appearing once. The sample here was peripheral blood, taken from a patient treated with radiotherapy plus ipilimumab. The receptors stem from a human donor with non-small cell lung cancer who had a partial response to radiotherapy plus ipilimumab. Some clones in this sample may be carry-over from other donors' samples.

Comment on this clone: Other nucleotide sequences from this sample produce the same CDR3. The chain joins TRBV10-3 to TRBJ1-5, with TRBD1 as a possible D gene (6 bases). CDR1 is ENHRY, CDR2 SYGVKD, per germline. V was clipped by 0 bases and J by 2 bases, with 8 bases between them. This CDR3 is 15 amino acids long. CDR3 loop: CAISESSGGNQPQHF. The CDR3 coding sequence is TGTGCCATCAGTGAGTCTTCAGGGGGCAATCAGCCCCAGCATTTT.

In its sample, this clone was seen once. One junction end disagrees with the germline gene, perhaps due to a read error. CDR3 nucleotide sequence: TGTGCCAGTAGTGCTCGACTAGCGGTGAACGCCGGGGAGCTGTTTTTT. This sequence encodes CASSARLAVNAGELFF. The J gene is TRBJ2-2, the V gene TRBV19; 9 bases align to TRBD2. Germline V lookup: CDR1 LNHDA, CDR2 SQIVND (reference sequence). The CDR3 spans 16 residues.

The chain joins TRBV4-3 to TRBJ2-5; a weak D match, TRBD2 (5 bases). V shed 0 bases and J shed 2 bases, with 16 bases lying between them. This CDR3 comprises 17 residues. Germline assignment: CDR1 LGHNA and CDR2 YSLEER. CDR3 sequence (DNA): TGCGCCAGCAGCCAAGATCGGGTTCGGGGAATTCAAGAGACCCAGTACTTC. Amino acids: CASSQDRVRGIQETQYF.

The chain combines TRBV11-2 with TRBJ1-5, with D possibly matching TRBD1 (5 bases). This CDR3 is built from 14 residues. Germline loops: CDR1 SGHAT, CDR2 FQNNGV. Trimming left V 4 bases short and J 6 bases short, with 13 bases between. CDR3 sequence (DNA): TGTGCCAGCAGCTCGATAAAGGGGTTTCAGCCCCAGCATTTT. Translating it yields CASSSIKGFQPQHF.

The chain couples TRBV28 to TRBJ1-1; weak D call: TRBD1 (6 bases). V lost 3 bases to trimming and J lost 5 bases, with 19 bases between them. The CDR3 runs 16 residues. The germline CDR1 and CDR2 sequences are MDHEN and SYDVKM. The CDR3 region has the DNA TGTGCCAGCAGTTTTGGGTTAGGGGGAGGGAATACTGAAGCTTTCTTT. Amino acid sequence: CASSFGLGGGNTEAFF.

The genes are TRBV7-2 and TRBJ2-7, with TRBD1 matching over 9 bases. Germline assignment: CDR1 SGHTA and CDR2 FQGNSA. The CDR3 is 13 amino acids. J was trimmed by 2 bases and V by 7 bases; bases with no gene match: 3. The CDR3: CASIRTGAYEQYF. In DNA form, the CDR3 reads TGTGCCAGCATCCGGACAGGGGCCTACGAGCAGTACTTC.